What follows describes a single T cell receptor beta chain. Its antigen is undetermined. Expressed TCRB transcripts were sequenced because the entire RNA isolate underwent reverse transcription. Samples of naive, central memory and regulatory T cells yielded a mean of about 3.8 million reads. TCRdb's copy holds only in-frame clones and misses some; the assay was immunoSEQ multiplex PCR. Of 300,000 or so clones in the sample, about 14% were seen once. Trimming cost V 3 bases and J 4 bases; bases outside gene matches: 15. The CDR3 spans 19 residues. Germline-derived CDR1 and CDR2 are KGHSH and LQKENI. These data are taken from a study of beta chain features in type 1 diabetes. Looking at the study overall: Age, gender and cell yields were alike across patients and healthy donors. General study findings and limits: There was a moderate but significant shortening of TCRB CDR3s in all four CD4+ subsets of Type 1 diabetes patients.

The sequence was collected from a woman aged 18-35 years with type 1 diabetes. The chain couples TRBV18 to TRBJ2-1; 10 positions match TRBD2. Input material: naive CD4+ T cells from blood. As DNA, the CDR3 is TGTGCCAGCTCACCTCCCCGGGGACTAGCGCCCGATCTTTACAATGAGCAGTTCTTC. It yields the protein CASSPPRGLAPDLYNEQFF.